What follows is one T cell receptor beta chain and its context. These data belong to a study of blood T cell repertoires in COVID-19. The overall study: Samples representing acute and convalescent COVID-19 were sourced from the United States, Italy and Spain.

Authors' analysis steps: Counts of nucleated cells, estimated from reference gene primer amplification, were obtained. Profiled with immunoSEQ multiplex PCR; TCRdb holds only in-frame clones, not every one. Clonal size and the V and J genes are those of that table, whereas D and trimming came from the DNA. This sample carries around 300,000 clones, roughly 90% of them seen once, and the ten largest clones take about 1.1%. Categorization into cohorts depended on clinical history that participants reported. Resolution of symptoms, clearance, or two negative PCRs was present in recovered Cohort 3 donors. This CDR3 comprises 14 residues. The germline V gene has CDR1 SGHTA and CDR2 FQGNSA. V lost 3 bases to trimming and J lost 4 bases, with 10 bases between them.

Sequenced material: PBMCs or T cells enriched from blood (not recorded which). The chain uses TRBV7-2 and TRBJ1-3; tentatively, D is TRBD1 (5 bases). The receptor's source is a woman aged 25-40 years who had recovered from COVID-19. CDR3 in amino acids: CASSFEGAGNTIYF. The CDR3, as DNA: TGTGCCAGCAGCTTTGAAGGGGCCGGAAACACCATATATTTT.